The 9 T cell receptor beta chains below come from one sample, sequenced in a study of shared clonotypes between healthy human individuals. Terminally differentiated effector memory CD45RA+ cells were left out of the naive CD8 fraction, which was CD45RO-negative and positively selected for CCR7. The protocol was immunoSEQ multiplex PCR, while the TCRdb copy is restricted to in-frame clones and leaves out a portion. The data hold millions of clones, with approximately 95% observed a single time. Material: naive CD8+ T cells sorted from blood. Source of these receptors: a man in his late teens or twenties in good health.

As for this clone: The sample holds other DNA sequences that translate to the same CDR3. The chain carries TRBV7-9 and TRBJ2-7; D possibly corresponds to TRBD2 (5 bases). V gave up 4 bases and J gave up 2 bases, with 6 bases separating them. CDR1 SEHNR and CDR2 FQNEAQ come from the germline V gene (reference sequence). This CDR3 has 12 amino acids. As DNA, the CDR3 is TGTGCCAGCAGCTCCGGGACCTACGAGCAGTACTTC. Its protein is CASSSGTYEQYF.

The rearrangement links TRBV10-3 to TRBJ1-2; the match to TRBD1 covers 10 bases. J lost 3 bases, V lost 6 bases, and 7 bases had no gene match. The CDR3 has 15 residues. In germline, CDR1 is ENHRY, CDR2 SYGVKD. Here the CDR3 reads CAIREWTGGDYGYTF. CDR3 DNA: TGTGCCATCAGGGAATGGACAGGGGGTGACTATGGCTACACCTTC.

This clone has only one observation. The J gene is TRBJ2-6, the V gene TRBV13; possible D gene TRBD2, 7 bases. This CDR3 comprises 20 residues. V lost 3 bases and J lost 4, with 25 bases in between. CDR1 PRHDT and CDR2 FYEKMQ come from the germline V gene (reference sequence). The CDR3 reads CASSFAAQRGGAEGANVLTF. CDR3 DNA: TGTGCCAGCAGCTTCGCAGCCCAGAGGGGGGGCGCGGAAGGGGCCAACGTCCTGACTTTC.

The rearrangement links TRBV7-8 to TRBJ2-3, with D uncertain. Germline-derived CDR1 and CDR2 are SGHVS and FQNEAQ. The V end lost 2 bases, the J end lost 4 bases, and 10 bases lay between the germline ends. The CDR3 is 14 amino acids. The CDR3 here is CASSLQPSADTQYF. The CDR3 DNA reads TGTGCCAGCAGCTTACAACCATCCGCAGATACGCAGTATTTT.

The rearrangement links TRBV6-5 to TRBJ1-3, with a possible D match to TRBD1 (6 bases). Germline lookup yields CDR1 MNHEY and CDR2 SVGAGI. The CDR3 extends over 12 amino acids. The germline V and J ends were trimmed by 5 bases and 8 bases, with 10 bases remaining between them. CDR3 DNA sequence: TGTGCCAGCAGTACAGGGAGCGACACCATATATTTT. This codes for CASSTGSDTIYF.

V usage is TRBV6-6 and J usage is TRBJ2-2, with D perhaps matching TRBD2 (5 bases). From germline, CDR1 is MNHNY and CDR2 SVGAGI (reference sequence). CDR3 size: 16 residues. Trimming cost V 7 bases and J 0 bases, with 15 bases left between them. The DNA for the CDR3 is TGTGCCAGCACCACCCCGGAGGCCGCGAACACCGGGGAGCTGTTTTTT. It is translated as CASTTPEAANTGELFF.

The rearrangement links TRBV29-1 to TRBJ1-1, with D unclear. Germline assignment: CDR1 SQVTM and CDR2 ANQGSEA. The CDR3 sequence is 13 residues long. V lost 6 bases, J lost 1 base, and 12 bases lay in between. The CDR3 spells CSVINTQNTEAFF. CDR3 coding DNA: TGCAGCGTCATAAACACACAGAACACTGAAGCTTTCTTT.

The V gene is TRBV4-1, the J gene TRBJ2-7; D may match TRBD1 or TRBD2 (5 bases each). The CDR3 sequence is 15 residues long. Germline V gives CDR1 MGHRA, CDR2 YSYEKL. The V and J ends lost 0 bases and 3 bases respectively, with 12 bases between them. For the CDR3, the DNA is TGCGCCAGCAGCCAAGAGGGGGTCCTCTTCTACGAGCAGTACTTC. The encoded protein is CASSQEGVLFYEQYF.

This rearrangement joins TRBV6-5 to TRBJ2-5; D is perhaps TRBD1 (5 bases). The germline V and J ends were trimmed by 4 bases and 5 bases, with 14 bases remaining between them. This CDR3 is 14 amino acids long. Germline V gives CDR1 MNHEY, CDR2 SVGAGI. The CDR3 loop is CASSWGRVKETQYF. CDR3 nucleotides: TGTGCCAGCAGTTGGGGCAGGGTTAAGGAGACCCAGTACTTC.